The 30 T cell receptor beta chains below all came from one sample that was sequenced in a study of T cell repertoires in cytomegalovirus infection (dated by TCRdb to the late 2010s). Per the publication, the treatment or condition label means: in vitro stimulation with specific CMV peptide epitopes to enrich CMV-specific T cells. Their cognate antigens are unknown. The run used an Illumina HiSeq 1500. TCRdb applied fastp at Q25 and MiXCR to the public reads, then kept only in-frame beta chains. Duplicate CDR3 protein sequences are folded into a single record with the most common DNA and genes. This sample gives around 800,000 distinct CDR3 sequences in total; about 33% of them show up just once. The top ten constitute 9.5% to 15% of the sample. Here the sequenced sample was cultured CD8+ T cells from PBMCs, taken from culture after CMV antigen stimulation. The receptors were gathered from a human donor in good health (CMV status not recorded). Some clones in this sample may be carry-over from other donors' samples.

This clonotype showed up many times. V gene TRBV7-2 combines with J gene TRBJ2-2; the D gene is possibly TRBD2 (5 bases). The CDR3 loop spans 16 amino acids. Trimming left V 5 bases short and J 7 bases short, with 20 bases between. CDR1 and CDR2 from the germline V gene are SGHTA and FQGNSA. This chain's CDR3 is CASSRPTAGQRGELFF. For the CDR3, the DNA is TGTGCCAGCAGCCGCCCTACTGCGGGCCAGCGCGGGGAGCTGTTTTTT. The variable domain in full, with the rest retrieved from reference TRBV7-2 and TRBJ2-2, is GAGVSQSPSNKVTEKGKDVELRCDPISGHTALYWYRQSLGQGLEFLIYFQGNSAPDKSGLPSDRFSAERTGGSVSTLTIQRTQQEDSAVYLCASSRPTAGQRGELFFGEGSRLTVL.

The rearrangement joins TRBV6-5 to TRBJ1-1; TRBD1 might be the D (5 bases). Germline assignment: CDR1 MNHEY and CDR2 SVGAGI. Between the trimmed V and J ends, which lost 4 bases and 1 base, there was a span of 16 bases. The CDR3 sequence is 16 residues long. In DNA form, the CDR3 reads TGTGCCAGCAGTTTCGGACTCCAGGGTCCGAACACTGAAGCTTTCTTT. Translation gives CASSFGLQGPNTEAFF.

This chain joins TRBV12-3 or TRBV12-4 and TRBJ2-3; no firm D call. The CDR3 has 14 residues. V lost 3 bases and J lost 2, with 9 bases in between. CDR3 nucleotide sequence: TGTGCCAGCAGTTTGGCAGTATACACAGATACGCAGTATTTT. Its protein is CASSLAVYTDTQYF.

The chain employs TRBV7-9 and TRBJ2-1, with no clear D. The CDR3 runs to 12 residues. The V gene's germline CDR1 is SEHNR and CDR2 FQNEAQ (reference sequence). With 7 bases removed from V and 11 bases from J, the gap between germline ends came to 15 bases. The CDR3: CASKEAPEQQFF. DNA of the CDR3: TGTGCCAGCAAAGAAGCTCCAGAGCAGCAGTTCTTC.

This clonotype was detected only once. The rearrangement joins TRBV6-6 to TRBJ1-1; D is ambiguous. This CDR3 is built from 14 residues. V dropped 5 bases and J dropped 4 bases, with 14 bases sitting between them. The germline CDR1 and CDR2 sequences are MNHNY and SVGAGI (reference sequence). The DNA for the CDR3 is TGTGCCAGCAGTGATTTTTTAATCGGCACTGAAGCTTTCTTT. Translated, it gives CASSDFLIGTEAFF.

The chain combines TRBV2 with TRBJ1-2, with TRBD1 matching over 9 bases. The CDR3 loop spans 16 amino acids. Trimming took 8 bases from V and 3 from J; bases not matched to a gene: 13. CDR1 and CDR2 from the germline V gene are SNHLY and FYNNEI. This CDR3 reads CASPGQGARGDYGYTF. For the CDR3, the DNA is TGTGCCAGCCCGGGACAGGGAGCCCGAGGGGACTATGGCTACACCTTC.

The CDR3 loop is CASSLQGAAYEQYV. In DNA form, the CDR3 reads TGTGCCAGCAGCTTGCAGGGGGCAGCTTACGAGCAGTACGTC. This chain uses TRBV7-9 with TRBJ2-7; 8 nucleotides line up with TRBD1. This CDR3 contains 14 residues. Per germline, CDR1 SEHNR and CDR2 FQNEAQ (reference sequence). Trimming took 3 bases from V and 4 from J; bases not matched to a gene: 5.

This clonotype was detected only a few times. The chain combines TRBV7-2 with TRBJ1-1; D is unresolved. CDR1 is SGHTA and CDR2 is FQGNSA in the germline V gene. This CDR3 spans 14 amino acids. The V end was cut by 2 bases, the J end by 0 bases, with 7 bases between. This chain's CDR3 is CASSLMAMNTEAFF. The DNA for the CDR3 is TGTGCCAGCAGCTTAATGGCTATGAACACTGAAGCTTTCTTT.

This clonotype counts as medium-sized. The chain has TRBV28 and TRBJ1-4; D call uncertain. V gave up 2 bases and J gave up 7 bases, with 11 bases separating them. CDR1 is MDHEN, CDR2 SYDVKM, per germline. CDR3 size: 14 residues. The CDR3 protein is CASSLVRRFEKLFF. The CDR3 DNA sequence: TGTGCCAGCAGTTTAGTGAGACGTTTTGAAAAACTGTTTTTT.

This clonotype was counted a single time. The V and J genes are TRBV12-5 and TRBJ1-1; TRBD1 aligns across 7 bases. Trimming at V came to 0 bases and at J to 3 bases, leaving 10 bases not matched to a gene. The germline V gene has CDR1 LGHNT and CDR2 FRNRAP. CDR3 size: 17 residues. CDR3 loop: CASGLVFDREEDTEAFF. The DNA of the CDR3 is TGTGCTAGTGGTTTGGTATTTGACAGGGAAGAGGACACTGAAGCTTTCTTT.

At least ten counts were recorded for this clonotype. Its ends do not fully match the called genes, so a read error is possible. The gene calls are TRBV5-1 and TRBJ2-7; D call uncertain. Germline V gene sequence: CDR1 SGHRS, CDR2 YFSETQ. The CDR3 contains 12 residues. CDR3 region: CASSLLPYEQYF. CDR3 bases: TGTGCCAGCAGTTTACTCCCGTACGAGCAGTACTTC.

The J gene is TRBJ1-6, the V gene TRBV19; tentative D call: TRBD1 (5 bases). V was pared by 5 bases and J by 1 base, with 18 bases between. This CDR3 has 18 amino acids. Germline V gene lookup returns CDR1 LNHDA and CDR2 SQIVND (reference sequence). The CDR3 loop is CASSLYRGTRSYNSPLHF. CDR3 coding DNA: TGTGCCAGTAGTCTTTACAGAGGGACGAGGTCCTATAATTCACCCCTCCACTTT.

V is TRBV27 and J is TRBJ1-1, with D perhaps TRBD1 (5 bases). The CDR3 consists of 18 residues. Germline CDR1 reads MNHEY; CDR2 reads SMNVEV (reference sequence). Trimming stripped 1 base from V and 4 bases from J, with 22 bases between. CDR3 in DNA: TGTGCCAGCAGTTTATTCATAGGGGCAGGTATTATAATCACTGAAGCTTTCTTT. It codes for CASSLFIGAGIIITEAFF.

This clonotype has just a few counts. The chain carries TRBV12-3 or TRBV12-4 and TRBJ2-7; D is undetermined. V lost 6 bases and J lost 0, with 9 bases in between. The CDR3 contains 13 residues. CDR3: CASRPGSSYEQYF. The DNA of the CDR3 is TGTGCCAGCAGGCCCGGAAGCTCCTACGAGCAGTACTTC.

This clonotype was counted only a few times. The chain uses TRBV7-8 and TRBJ2-2; 8 positions match TRBD1. This CDR3 has 15 amino acids. Germline values: CDR1 SGHVS, CDR2 FQNEAQ. J gave up 7 bases and V 3 bases, and 7 bases lay outside the gene matches. CDR3 DNA: TGTGCCAGCAGCTTGGGCAGGGGGCGGGTCGGGGAGCTGTTTTTT. Translated, it gives CASSLGRGRVGELFF.

The J gene is TRBJ2-1, the V gene TRBV6-6, with D possibly TRBD1 on 5 matching bases. CDR1 and CDR2 from the germline V gene are MNHNY and SVGAGI (reference sequence). V lost 3 bases to trimming and J lost 8 bases, with 17 bases between them. The CDR3 contains 15 residues. The CDR3 region has the DNA TGTGCCAGCAGTTATTTAAGCAGGGCGGTGGATGAGCAGTTCTTC. It codes for CASSYLSRAVDEQFF.

This clonotype has a handful of counts. The chain uses TRBV7-8 and TRBJ2-7; D perhaps matches TRBD1 (6 bases). The CDR3 extends over 15 amino acids. Trimming cost V 0 bases and J 2 bases, with 11 bases left between them. Germline CDR1 is SGHVS and CDR2 is FQNEAQ. The CDR3 loop reads CASSLAVGGPYEQYF. In DNA, the CDR3 is TGTGCCAGCAGCTTAGCGGTAGGGGGACCCTACGAGCAGTACTTC.

This clonotype was seen at least ten times. The chain links TRBV7-6 to TRBJ2-1; 8 bases agree with TRBD2. The CDR3 loop spans 14 amino acids. J lost 5 bases, V lost 2 bases, and 2 bases had no gene match. In germline, CDR1 is SGHVS, CDR2 FNYEAQ. The CDR3: CASSLYSGDNEQFF. The CDR3, as DNA: TGTGCCAGCAGCTTATATAGCGGGGACAATGAGCAGTTCTTC.

V is TRBV7-4 and J is TRBJ1-1, with unresolved D. Trimming removed 6 bases at V and 0 bases at J, with 8 bases between. Per germline, CDR1 SGHVT and CDR2 SQSDAQ. This CDR3 has 13 amino acids. The CDR3 sequence: CASSRSLNTEAFF. Here the CDR3 DNA reads TGTGCCAGCAGTCGGTCACTGAACACTGAAGCTTTCTTT.

The rearrangement joins TRBV2 to TRBJ1-4, with unresolved D. With 8 bases removed from V and 10 bases from J, the gap between germline ends came to 11 bases. The CDR3 length is 11 residues. CDR1 SNHLY and CDR2 FYNNEI come from the germline V gene. CDR3 sequence: CASWSKGKLFF. The CDR3 region has the DNA TGTGCCAGCTGGAGCAAGGGAAAACTGTTTTTT.

The sample holds a few counts of this clonotype. The CDR3 is CASSEAWGVDEQYF. The CDR3 DNA follows: TGTGCCAGCAGTGAAGCTTGGGGAGTGGACGAGCAGTACTTC. The rearrangement uses TRBV6-1 and TRBJ2-7; D is perhaps TRBD2 (5 bases). This CDR3 has 14 residues. Germline values: CDR1 MNHNS, CDR2 SASEGT. V shed 0 bases and J shed 5 bases, with 11 bases lying between them.

The chain couples TRBV20-1 to TRBJ1-1, with D maybe TRBD1 (6 bases). Germline V lookup: CDR1 DFQATT, CDR2 SNEGSKA (reference sequence). Trimming shortened V by 0 bases and J by 2 bases, and 19 bases separated the two germline ends. The CDR3 length is 17 residues. The CDR3 sequence: CSAREGGRDWVNTEAFF. CDR3 coding DNA: TGCAGTGCTAGAGAAGGGGGAAGGGATTGGGTAAACACTGAAGCTTTCTTT.

This clonotype was detected a few times. It is unclear where the CDR3 begins or ends on the DNA, so no DNA is shown, and the CDR3 is as TCRdb lists it. The genes are TRBV11-3 and TRBJ2-4. Germline V gene data show CDR1 as SGHNT and CDR2 as YENEEA. The CDR3 length equals 14 residues, ends included. The CDR3 loop reads CASSSSGPKNIQYF.

The sample holds many counts of this clonotype. The genes are TRBV7-2 and TRBJ2-3; 8 bases line up with TRBD2. The CDR3 sequence is 15 residues long. CDR1 is SGHTA, CDR2 FQGNSA, per germline. The trim removed 5 bases at V and 4 bases at J, leaving 8 bases unmatched. This CDR3 is CASSTSWRGADTQYF. The CDR3, as DNA: TGTGCCAGCAGCACCTCTTGGCGGGGGGCAGATACGCAGTATTTT.

This clonotype was detected a few times. The chain is built from TRBV12-3 or TRBV12-4 and TRBJ2-1; 12 nucleotides line up with TRBD2. V was pared by 1 base and J by 9 bases, with 1 base of the junction left unmatched. The CDR3 spans 14 residues. CDR3 coding DNA: TGTGCCAGCAGTTTAGGGGGACTAGCGGGTGAGCAGTTCTTC. Translating gives CASSLGGLAGEQFF.

This clonotype was counted once. The rearrangement links TRBV15 to TRBJ2-2; D is ambiguous. V was shortened by 0 bases and J by 1 base, with 9 bases between the two germline ends. Germline V lookup: CDR1 LNHNV, CDR2 YYDKDF (reference sequence). This CDR3 has 16 residues. CDR3: CATSREWGENTGELFF. DNA of the CDR3: TGTGCCACCAGCAGAGAATGGGGTGAGAACACCGGGGAGCTGTTTTTT.

The chain carries TRBV2 and TRBJ2-3; the match to TRBD2 covers 8 bases. CDR1 and CDR2 from the germline V gene are SNHLY and FYNNEI. Trimming removed 6 bases from V and 0 bases from J; junction bases left unmatched: 8. The CDR3 totals 16 residues. The DNA for the CDR3 is TGTGCCAGCAGAGACCCTGCGGGGGGCAGCACAGATACGCAGTATTTT. Residues: CASRDPAGGSTDTQYF.

In its sample, this clonotype was seen many times. The chain combines TRBV7-2 with TRBJ1-6, with a tentative D call TRBD1 (5 bases). Trimming cost V 5 bases and J 7 bases, with 9 bases left between them. The CDR3 has 13 amino acids. Germline V gene data show CDR1 as SGHTA and CDR2 as FQGNSA. CDR3 sequence: CASSPDRNSPLHF. CDR3 DNA sequence: TGTGCCAGCAGCCCAGACAGAAATTCACCCCTCCACTTT.

In its sample, this clonotype was seen many times. The gene calls are TRBV2 and TRBJ1-3; D remains ambiguous. V dropped 8 bases and J dropped 0 bases, with 14 bases sitting between them. From germline, CDR1 is SNHLY and CDR2 FYNNEI. This CDR3 is 15 amino acids long. CDR3 coding DNA: TGTGCCAGCTCATCAACAAGCTCCTCTGGAAACACCATATATTTT. Translating gives CASSSTSSSGNTIYF. Using reference TRBV2 and TRBJ1-3 for the parts outside the CDR3, the full variable domain is EPEVTQTPSHQVTQMGQEVILRCVPISNHLYFYWYRQILGQKVEFLVSFYNNEISEKSEIFDDQFSVERPDGSNFTLKIRSTKLEDSAMYFCASSSTSSSGNTIYFGEGSWLTVV.

The gene calls are TRBV6-2 or TRBV6-3 and TRBJ1-4, with unresolved D. V was pared by 4 bases and J by 7 bases, with 25 bases between. This CDR3 region has 18 residues. Germline V gene sequence: CDR1 MNHEY, CDR2 SVGEGT. The CDR3 region is CASSSRLFYIQGGEKLFF. DNA for the CDR3: TGTGCCAGCAGTTCCAGGCTCTTCTACATTCAAGGTGGTGAAAAACTGTTTTTT.